This is a list of T cell receptor beta chains from one sample in a study of OX40 agonist ivuxolimab in advanced cancers. The data were produced by immunoSEQ multiplex PCR, yet TCRdb's version contains in-frame clones alone and is incomplete. The data hold about 73,000 clones, with 85% to 90% observed a single time. The starting material was CD4+ or CD8+ T cells sorted from blood, obtained in a trial of the OX40 agonist ivuxolimab. These receptors originate from an adult with an advanced solid tumor such as melanoma, head and neck, liver or kidney cancer. The CDR3 runs from the conserved cysteine through the conserved F or W. The size field is filled for only some rows; it gives once, few, many or a size class.

J gene | clone size | V gene | CDR3 protein
TRBJ2-3 | few | TRBV11-2 | CASSLEGGGLTDTQYF
TRBJ2-1 | NA | TRBV7-9 | CASTRDLLNNEQFF
TRBJ1-1 | NA | TRBV5-1 | CASSPGRDTEAFF
TRBJ2-5 | NA | TRBV10-2 | CASSEIGLAGVEQYF
TRBJ2-6 | NA | TRBV7-3 | CASSSQGAGGANVLTF
TRBJ2-7 | once | TRBV2 | CASSEWSWGEQYF
TRBJ2-2 | NA | TRBV9 | CASSVDAGGTGELFF
TRBJ1-3 | NA | TRBV5-8 | CASSLGINTIYF
TRBJ2-7 | once | TRBV19 | CASSIPGRGTDEQYF
TRBJ1-3 | NA | TRBV4-2 | CASSQDWTDSTGNTIYF
TRBJ1-5 | NA | TRBV18 | CASSPDQTSQPQHF
TRBJ2-3 | once | TRBV28 | CASNPARLAESTDTQYF
TRBJ2-6 | NA | TRBV2 | CASGTLSGANVLTF
TRBJ1-4 | NA | TRBV6-6 | CASSLTPLEKLFF
TRBJ1-4 | NA | TRBV7-7 | CASSLLGDQNEKLFF
TRBJ1-5 | few | TRBV28 | CASSPGATGNQPQHF
TRBJ2-1 | NA | TRBV27 | CASSLRAGVRYNEQFF
TRBJ2-7 | medium-sized | TRBV5-4 | CASSYPGLNREYF
TRBJ2-5 | NA | TRBV7-6 | CASSLGDWETQYF
TRBJ2-7 | NA | TRBV10-3 | CAPITEGSYEQYF
TRBJ1-2 | NA | TRBV7-9 | CASSQVTGATANYGYTF
TRBJ2-3 | NA | TRBV18 | CASSPTEDTQYF
TRBJ1-5 | NA | TRBV28 | CASSSPADFGLAQHF
TRBJ1-1 | once | TRBV6-4 | CASRPDRGANTEAFF
TRBJ1-3 | NA | TRBV5-1 | CASSGDTAGNTIYF
TRBJ2-3 | NA | TRBV10-2 | CASSEPRDTQYF
TRBJ2-4 | NA | TRBV13 | CASSSRLAGSVDIQYF
TRBJ1-6 | NA | TRBV6-5 | CASSYSRSSYNSPLHF
TRBJ1-3 | few | TRBV6-5 | CASSSSESSGNTIYF
TRBJ2-5 | NA | TRBV7-9 | CASGLAGEETQYF
TRBJ1-3 | NA | TRBV10-3 | CAITAGRGGNTIYF
TRBJ1-3 | NA | TRBV5-4 | CASSATGGENTIYF
TRBJ1-2 | NA | TRBV10-3 | CAISESGEGKGYTF
TRBJ1-3 | NA | TRBV18 | CASSQTDRDRDTIYF
TRBJ1-1 | NA | TRBV7-8 | CASSLAPGQVNTEAFF
TRBJ2-4 | NA | TRBV1 | CTSSPRGGILCGAKNIQYF
TRBJ2-1 | NA | TRBV9 | CASSVGEGARIYNEQFF
TRBJ2-3 | once | TRBV28 | CASSPSAIVADTQYF
TRBJ2-3 | once | TRBV14 | CASSRTSLTDTQYF
TRBJ1-3 | NA | TRBV19 | CASSTDGNTIYF